The present TCR beta chain was sequenced within a study of blood T cell repertoires in COVID-19 (TCRdb year 2020). Turning to the overall study: The collaborator samples originated in the United States, Italy and Spain and spanned the acute and convalescent phases of COVID-19. Samples were obtained from the ongoing ImmuneRACE study (first 160 participants) and from about 1,300 subjects provided by 6 global collaborators. The repertoires were made available in a free public database intended to serve as a resource for research on the immune response to SARS-CoV-2. Subjects who had been exposed to COVID-19, were actively infected with it, or had recovered from it provided the deeply sampled blood TCRbeta repertoires that made up the dataset. Where HLA class I and class II types were available, the types were taken from metadata supplied by the sample provider, not from assay-based typing. The sample metadata nearly always contained a de-identified subject ID, COVID-19 status, age in years and sex. The prospective study material was composed of cDNA or gDNA derived from T cells, B-cell-depleted T cells, or PBMCs. Findings and caveats that apply to the study as a whole: Clinical and demographic metadata were provided uncurated, with the amount varying by source and participant.

The immunoSEQ Assay, a bias-controlled multiplex PCR, was used to amplify TCRbeta CDR3 regions from genomic DNA. As for the original processing: The number of nucleated cells in each sample was estimated by amplification of reference gene primers within the assay. To quantify the absolute abundance of each unique TCRbeta CDR3 rearrangement, sequence reads were collapsed and filtered. Productive Simpson clonality was computed per sample as the square root of Simpson's diversity index over productive rearrangements. Imported from immuneACCESS, the table was reduced by TCRdb to in-frame sequences with V and J called. These copies leave out some clones; in studies compared against another copy, an unresolved V gene accounts for under half, and the cause of the remainder is not known. Clone size and V and J calls were adopted from that table, with D and trimming inferred from the DNA. Across this sample there are roughly 130,000 clones, with 87% seen only once. The leading ten clones occupy more than 3.5% of the sample.

Comment on this clone: Its antigen specificity is not known. No base qualities exist here, and no much larger clone lies one base off it.

The collaborating institutions used their own protocols to collect whole blood in K2EDTA tubes. For TCRbeta analysis, collaborators shipped samples in one of three forms: frozen whole blood, isolated PBMCs, or DNA extracted from either of those sample types. The CDR3, cysteine through phenylalanine, is 17 amino acids long. Only CDR3 DNA remains: 51 bases, in frame from the first base. A distance of 12 bases separates the germline ends of V and J, which lose 0 bases and 0 bases respectively. CDR1 and CDR2 (MRHNA, SNTAGT) derive from the germline V gene. The sequencing sample was made of peripheral blood. This clonotype was obtained from an older woman with acute or convalescent COVID-19. The V and J genes are TRBV6-4 and TRBJ2-1, with no confidently assigned D gene. The CDR3 region has the sequence CASSDSPSLSSYNEQFF. The DNA reads TGTGCCAGCAGTGACTCGCCATCTTTGAGCTCCTACAATGAGCAGTTCTTC.